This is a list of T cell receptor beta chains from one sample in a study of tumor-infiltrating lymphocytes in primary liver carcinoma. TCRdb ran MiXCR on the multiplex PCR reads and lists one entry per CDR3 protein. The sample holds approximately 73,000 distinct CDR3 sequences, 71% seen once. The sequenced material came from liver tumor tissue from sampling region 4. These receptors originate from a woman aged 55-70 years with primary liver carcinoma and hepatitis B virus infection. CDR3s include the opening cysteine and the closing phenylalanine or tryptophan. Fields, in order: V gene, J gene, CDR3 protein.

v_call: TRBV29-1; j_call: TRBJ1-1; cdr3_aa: CSVRPGDTEAFF
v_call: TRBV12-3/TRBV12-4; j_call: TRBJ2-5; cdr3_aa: CASSFRASGRGPQETQYF
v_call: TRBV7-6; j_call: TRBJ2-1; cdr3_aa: CASSLFSLAGNNEQFF
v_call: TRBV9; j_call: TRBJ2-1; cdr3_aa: CASSGFPGGEQFF
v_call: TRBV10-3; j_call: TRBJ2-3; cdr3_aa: CAISERDRGPTDTQYF
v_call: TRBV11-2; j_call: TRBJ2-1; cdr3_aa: CADSLLADYNEQFF
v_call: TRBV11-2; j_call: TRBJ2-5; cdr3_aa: CASSLQGPETQCF
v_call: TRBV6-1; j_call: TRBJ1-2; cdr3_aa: CASRFGITNHGYTF
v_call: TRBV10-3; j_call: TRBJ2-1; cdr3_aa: CAISWNGQNEQFF
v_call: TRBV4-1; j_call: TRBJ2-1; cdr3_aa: CASSQEGGLVLGQFF
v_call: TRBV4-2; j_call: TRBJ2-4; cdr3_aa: CASSHESPSGRVGPGNTQYF
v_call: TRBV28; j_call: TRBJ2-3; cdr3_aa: CASSSPDWTGPDTHYF
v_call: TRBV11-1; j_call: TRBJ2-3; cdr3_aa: CTSNLRQRAGESHF
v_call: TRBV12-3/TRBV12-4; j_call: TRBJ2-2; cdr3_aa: CASSPMGAGGPRTGELFF
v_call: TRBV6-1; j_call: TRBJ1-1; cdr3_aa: CASSAGDNTEVFF
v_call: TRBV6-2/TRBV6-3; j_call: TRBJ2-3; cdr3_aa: CAERGEVPDTQYF
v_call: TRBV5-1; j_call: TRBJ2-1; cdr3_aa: CASSLGPLDRSYYEEFF
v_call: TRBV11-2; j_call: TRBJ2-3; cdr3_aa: CVSSLGLAGPNTQYF
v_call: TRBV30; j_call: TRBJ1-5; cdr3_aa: CAWSVRYGGPQHF
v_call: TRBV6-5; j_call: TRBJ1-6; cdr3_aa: CAGSYDTANSPLHF
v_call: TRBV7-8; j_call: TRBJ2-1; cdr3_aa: CANSLELAGSWDEQFF
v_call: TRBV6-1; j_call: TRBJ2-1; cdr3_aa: CASSEGPAEYNEQFF
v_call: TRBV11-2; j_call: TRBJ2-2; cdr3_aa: CASRSAGELFF
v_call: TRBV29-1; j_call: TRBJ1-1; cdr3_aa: CSVFSFRGKNTEAFF
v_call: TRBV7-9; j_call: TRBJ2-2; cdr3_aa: CASSSPGGLNTGELFF
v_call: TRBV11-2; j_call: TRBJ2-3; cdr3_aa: CASHRGTTNTQYF
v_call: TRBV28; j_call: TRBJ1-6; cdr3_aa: CASSLFRNSPLYF
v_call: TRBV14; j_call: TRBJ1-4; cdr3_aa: CASSQGHGVYEKLFF
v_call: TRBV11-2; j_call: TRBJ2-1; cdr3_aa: CASSRGLGGGPGDEQFF
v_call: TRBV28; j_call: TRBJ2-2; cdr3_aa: CASSGTGRLRTGELFF
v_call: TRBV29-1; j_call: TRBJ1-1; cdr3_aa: CSVAAGTGGTEAFF
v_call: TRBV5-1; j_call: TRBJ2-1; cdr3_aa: CAGSPRYPRHNEQFF
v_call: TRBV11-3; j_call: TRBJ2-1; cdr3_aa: CAGSLGDSNEQFF
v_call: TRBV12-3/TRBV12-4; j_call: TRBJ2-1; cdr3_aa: CASILAWDRGQFF
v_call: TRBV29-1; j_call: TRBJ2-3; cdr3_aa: CSALTRGADAQYF
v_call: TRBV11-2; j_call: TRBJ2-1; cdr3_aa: CASSSRTGGGGGEHFF
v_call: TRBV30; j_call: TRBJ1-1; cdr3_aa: CATRRPSNTEALF
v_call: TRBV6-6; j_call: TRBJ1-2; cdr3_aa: CASSHGLRDDYGYTF
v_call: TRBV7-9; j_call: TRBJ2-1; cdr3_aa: CASSLGSLAGADEQFF
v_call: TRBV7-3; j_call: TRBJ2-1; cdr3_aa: CASSPGGDSSYNEQFF
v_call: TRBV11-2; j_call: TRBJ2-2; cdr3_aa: CASNPPQGPTGELLF
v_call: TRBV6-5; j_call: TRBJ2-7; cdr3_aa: CASSYQPVAGPYEQYF
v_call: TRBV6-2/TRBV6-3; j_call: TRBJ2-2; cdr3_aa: CASSSGVPGELFF
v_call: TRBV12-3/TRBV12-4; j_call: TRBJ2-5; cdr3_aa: CVSRRLAGGPRVEDQYF
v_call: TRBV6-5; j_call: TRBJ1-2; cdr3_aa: CASSVRQGQYGYTF
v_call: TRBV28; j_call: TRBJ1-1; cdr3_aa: CASRSGTWGEALF
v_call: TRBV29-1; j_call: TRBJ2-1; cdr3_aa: CSVQGGNEQFF
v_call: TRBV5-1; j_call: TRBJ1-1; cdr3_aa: CASSFRVTEAFF
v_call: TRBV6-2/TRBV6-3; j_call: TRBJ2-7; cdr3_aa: CASNYSFETGGFYEQYF
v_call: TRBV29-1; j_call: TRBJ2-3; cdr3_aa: CASGLRGTDTQYF
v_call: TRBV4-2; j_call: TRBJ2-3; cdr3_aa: CASSQETNGSTDTQYF
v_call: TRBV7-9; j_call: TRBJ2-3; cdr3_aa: CVGSPGSTDTQYF
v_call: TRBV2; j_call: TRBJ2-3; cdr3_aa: CASGGQGVDTQYF
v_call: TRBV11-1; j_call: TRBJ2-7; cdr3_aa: CASNWGETRTYEKYF